These T cell receptor beta chains were read from a single sample in a study of T cell changes during pregnancy in multiple sclerosis. This table comes from immunoSEQ multiplex PCR, and its TCRdb copy is limited to in-frame clones, with some not included. The table includes fewer than 60,000 clones, about 91% detected once. The sample in question was peripheral blood, obtained after pregnancy. These receptors came from a female donor in good health, enrolled as a control in a pregnancy study. The CDR3 runs from the conserved cysteine through the conserved F or W. The D gene is left open where the match is weak. Rows may omit the clone size; those that give it use once, few, many or a size class.

d_gene	len	abundance	v_gene	j_gene	CDR3nt	CDR3aa
-	14	-	TRBV9	TRBJ1-3	TGTGCCAGCAGCGTAGGTCCAGGGGGAAACACCATATATTTT	CASSVGPGGNTIYF
-	14	-	TRBV4-1	TRBJ1-1	TGCGCCAGCAGCCAACAAACGGGGAACACTGAAGCTTTCTTT	CASSQQTGNTEAFF
TRBD2	16	-	TRBV7-2	TRBJ2-7	TGTGCCAGCAGCTTACAGCGTAGCGGGGGGTCCTACGAGCAGTACTTC	CASSLQRSGGSYEQYF
TRBD1	16	once	TRBV5-6	TRBJ1-2	TGTGCCAGCAGCTTGGGTGATATGGACAGGGTAGATGGCTACACCTTC	CASSLGDMDRVDGYTF
TRBD1	13	-	TRBV6-5	TRBJ1-1	TGTGCCAGCAGTCAGGGGGTGAACACTGAAGCTTTCTTT	CASSQGVNTEAFF
TRBD1	15	-	TRBV5-8	TRBJ1-1	TGTGCCAGCAGCCCAGACAGGGTAGGAAACACTGAAGCTTTCTTT	CASSPDRVGNTEAFF
TRBD1	16	-	TRBV19	TRBJ1-2	TGTGCCAGTAGGACCTCCGGGACAGGGGGGAACTATGGCTACACCTTC	CASRTSGTGGNYGYTF
TRBD1	16	once	TRBV18	TRBJ1-1	TGTGCCAGCTCACTCGGACAGGGAAGTGCGAACACTGAAGCTTTCTTT	CASSLGQGSANTEAFF
TRBD1	17	medium-sized	TRBV5-5	TRBJ1-1	TGTGCCAGCAGCCCGGGACAGGGGGCGCGAGACTGGCTTGGAGCTTTCTTT	CASSPGQGARDWLGAFF
TRBD2	16	-	TRBV7-9	TRBJ2-1	TGTGCCAGCAGCCCTCGGACTAGCGGGGGGGCATATGAGCAGTTCTTC	CASSPRTSGGAYEQFF
-	17	-	TRBV7-2	TRBJ1-4	TGTGCCAGCAGCTTAGACGGCAGGGCCGCAACTAATGAAAAACTGTTTTTT	CASSLDGRAATNEKLFF
-	16	once	TRBV6-1	TRBJ1-6	TGTGCCAGCAGTGAAGGGGGGGTTGATGGGCCATCACCCCTCCACTTT	CASSEGGVDGPSPLHF
TRBD2	19	-	TRBV11-2	TRBJ2-7	TGTGCCAGCAGCGCCTCTAGCGGGAGGGCCTCTGGTCTCGTCGACGAGCAGTACTTC	CASSASSGRASGLVDEQYF
TRBD2	14	few	TRBV30	TRBJ2-1	TGTGCCCGTACGGGGAAGCGGGAGGTGGCCCCCCAGTTCTTC	CARTGKREVAPQFF
-	13	-	TRBV7-2	TRBJ1-1	TGTGCCAGCAGCTTGGGGGCGAACACTGAAGCTTTCTTT	CASSLGANTEAFF
-	11	-	TRBV10-3	TRBJ2-7	TGTGCCATCAGTGTCGGCTACGAGCAGTACTTC	CAISVGYEQYF
-	14	-	TRBV6-5	TRBJ2-2	TGTGCCAGCAGTTACTCTGAGACTTCCGGGGAGCTGTTTTTT	CASSYSETSGELFF
TRBD1	13	-	TRBV10-3	TRBJ2-5	TGTGCCAGCCTACAGGGGGTAGGGGAGACCCAGTACTTC	CASLQGVGETQYF
TRBD1	14	-	TRBV7-6	TRBJ1-4	TGTGCCAGCAGCTCCTGGACAGGGGAGGAAAAACTGTTTTTT	CASSSWTGEEKLFF
-	15	-	TRBV11-2	TRBJ2-7	TGTGCCAGCAGTCCGGGACTTCTCGCCTCCTACGAGCAGTACTTC	CASSPGLLASYEQYF
TRBD1	16	-	TRBV2	TRBJ1-3	TGTGCCAGCAAAACCGGGACAGGCCTCTCTGGAAACACCATATATTTT	CASKTGTGLSGNTIYF
TRBD2	15	-	TRBV6-4	TRBJ2-1	TGTGCCAGCAGTGACTCGGGTAGCGGGAGTACTGAGCAGTTCTTC	CASSDSGSGSTEQFF
TRBD1	15	-	TRBV5-1	TRBJ1-4	TGCGCCAGCAGCGTTACAGGGGTGGCGGATGAAAAACTGTTTTTT	CASSVTGVADEKLFF
-	13	-	TRBV5-6	TRBJ2-1	TGTGCCAGCAGCTTGGCCGGACATAATGAGCAGTTCTTC	CASSLAGHNEQFF
-	14	-	TRBV7-2	TRBJ1-2	TGTGCCAGCAGCACCGGTATTCTAAACTATGGCTACACCTTC	CASSTGILNYGYTF
TRBD1	14	-	TRBV5-1	TRBJ2-7	TGCGCCAGCACCAATAGCGGACAGGGGAGCGAGCAGTACTTC	CASTNSGQGSEQYF
TRBD1	14	-	TRBV18	TRBJ1-5	TGTGCCAGCTCACCAGGACAGGAGAATCAGCCCCAGCATTTT	CASSPGQENQPQHF
TRBD2	17	-	TRBV5-3	TRBJ2-1	TGTGCCAGAAGCTTCGCTAGCGGGGGCGGTAACTACAATGAGCAGTTCTTC	CARSFASGGGNYNEQFF
-	14	-	TRBV5-4	TRBJ2-2	TGTGCCAGCAGCTTGGTCGGGAGCACCGGGGAGCTGTTTTTT	CASSLVGSTGELFF
-	15	-	TRBV28	TRBJ2-7	TGTGCCAGCAGTTTACCTGGACAGATACTCTACGAGCAGTACTTC	CASSLPGQILYEQYF
-	15	-	TRBV7-6	TRBJ2-7	TGTGCCAGCAGCTTAGGATCTCGCGGCCCGGGCGAGCAGTACTTC	CASSLGSRGPGEQYF
TRBD1	15	once	TRBV13	TRBJ2-3	TGTGCCAGCAGCTCGGACAGGGGGAGCACAGATACGCAGTATTTT	CASSSDRGSTDTQYF
TRBD2	15	-	TRBV7-2	TRBJ2-7	TGTGCCAGCAGCTTAGGTAGCGGGAGCTCCTACGAGCAGTACTTC	CASSLGSGSSYEQYF
-	14	-	TRBV4-3	TRBJ2-2	TGCGCCAGCAGCCGAGCGGGACAGGTAGGCGAGCTGTTTTTT	CASSRAGQVGELFF
-	13	once	TRBV6-5	TRBJ1-1	TGTGCCAGCTTCAGGGGAAGGGGCACTGAAGCTTTCTTT	CASFRGRGTEAFF
-	15	-	TRBV5-1	TRBJ2-7	TGCGCCAGCAGCTTGGACACAGGGTCACTATACGAGCAGTACTTC	CASSLDTGSLYEQYF
TRBD1	15	-	TRBV5-1	TRBJ1-1	TGCGCCAGCAGCTTGACGGGACAGCTCAACACTGAAGCTTTCTTT	CASSLTGQLNTEAFF
-	14	-	TRBV6-5	TRBJ2-7	TGTGCCAGCAGCCCCGGAGGGGGCAAGTACGAGCAGTACTTC	CASSPGGGKYEQYF
TRBD1	16	-	TRBV7-6	TRBJ2-7	TGTGCCAGCAGCTTAGCGTCTCCGGGACAGGGCTACGAGCAGTACTTC	CASSLASPGQGYEQYF
TRBD1	13	few	TRBV7-2	TRBJ1-1	TGTGCCATCAAACAGGGGCTGAACACTGAAGCTTTCTTT	CAIKQGLNTEAFF
-	15	-	TRBV7-2	TRBJ2-1	TGTGCCAGCAGCTCAGCCCCCAACCGGGGCAATGAGCAGTTCTTC	CASSSAPNRGNEQFF
-	15	-	TRBV9	TRBJ1-1	TGTGCCAGCAGCGTAGCCCTGAGCGGGAACACTGAAGCTTTCTTT	CASSVALSGNTEAFF